Presented here are 2 T cell receptor beta chains from one specimen sequenced in a study of T-cell reconstitution after alpha-beta-depleted transplantation in children. Preparing the TCRbeta library involved the use of unique molecular identifiers. MiXCR was run by TCRdb on the PCR reads, yielding one entry per CDR3 protein. Of hundreds of thousands of distinct CDR3 sequences listed, roughly 10% are singletons. This sample comprised PBMCs from the stem cell graft donor, obtained from the stem cell graft. The receptors here all came from a human donor who donated a stem cell graft to a child with acute lymphoblastic leukemia.

The table lists this clonotype with many counts. This chain joins TRBV12-3 or TRBV12-4 and TRBJ1-1; D uncertain. The V and J ends lost 6 bases and 3 bases respectively, with 14 bases between them. The CDR3 has 14 amino acids. The CDR3 DNA is TGTGCCAGCAGGAGCCAGAGCTTCTACACTGAAGCTTTCTTT. Its translation is CASRSQSFYTEAFF.

This chain uses TRBV19 with TRBJ1-2; a weak D match, TRBD1 (5 bases). Germline lookup yields CDR1 LNHDA and CDR2 SQIVND (reference sequence). Trimming took off 7 bases at V and 8 bases at J, with 14 bases between the two ends. The CDR3 loop spans 12 amino acids. CDR3 amino acids: CASTIGGYGYTF. The DNA for the CDR3 is TGTGCCAGTACCATCGGGGGATACGGCTACACCTTC. Full variable domain (missing parts from reference TRBV19 and TRBJ1-2): DGGITQSPKYLFRKEGQNVTLSCEQNLNHDAMYWYRQDPGQGLRLIYYSQIVNDFQKGDIAEGYSVSREKKESFPLTVTSAQKNPTAFYLCASTIGGYGYTFGSGTRLTVV.